Reported below is one TCR beta chain. What it recognizes is unknown. The data belong to a study of T cell repertoires in cytomegalovirus infection. V was pared by 0 bases and J by 1 base, with 8 bases of the junction left unmatched. Germline assignment: CDR1 MGHRA and CDR2 YSYEKL. The length of the CDR3 is 17 residues. A single record per CDR3 protein comes from TCRdb applying MiXCR to the reads. The repertoire holds roughly 990,000 distinct CDR3 sequences, around 30% seen once, with 11% to 15% in the top ten. The sample here was cultured CD8+ T cells from PBMCs, taken from culture after CMV antigen stimulation. This sequence was found in a human donor in good health (CMV status not recorded). Some clones in this sample may be carry-over from other donors' samples. The chain has TRBV4-1 and TRBJ2-5; 7 bases agree with TRBD1. CDR3 coding DNA: TGCGCCAGCAGCCAAGAAGGAACAGGGGACGTCCAAGAGACCCAGTACTTC. It is translated as CASSQEGTGDVQETQYF.